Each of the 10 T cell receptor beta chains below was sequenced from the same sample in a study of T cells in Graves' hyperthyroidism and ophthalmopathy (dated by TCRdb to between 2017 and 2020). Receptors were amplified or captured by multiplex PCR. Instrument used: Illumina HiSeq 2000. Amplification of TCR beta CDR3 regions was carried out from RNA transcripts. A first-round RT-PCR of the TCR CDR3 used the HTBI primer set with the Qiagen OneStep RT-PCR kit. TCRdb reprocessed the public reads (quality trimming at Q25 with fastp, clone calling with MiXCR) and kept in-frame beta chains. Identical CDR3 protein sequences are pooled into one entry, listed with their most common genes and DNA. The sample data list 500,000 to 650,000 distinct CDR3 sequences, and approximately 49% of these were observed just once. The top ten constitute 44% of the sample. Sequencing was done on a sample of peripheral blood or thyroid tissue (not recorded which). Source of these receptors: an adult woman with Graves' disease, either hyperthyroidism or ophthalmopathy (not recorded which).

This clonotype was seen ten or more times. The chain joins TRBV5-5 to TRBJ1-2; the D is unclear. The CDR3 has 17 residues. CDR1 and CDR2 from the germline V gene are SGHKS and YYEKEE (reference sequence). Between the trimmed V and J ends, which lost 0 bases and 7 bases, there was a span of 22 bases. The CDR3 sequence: CASSLEARVVSHIGYTF. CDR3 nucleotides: TGTGCCAGCAGCTTGGAGGCCAGAGTAGTGTCCCATATTGGCTACACCTTC.

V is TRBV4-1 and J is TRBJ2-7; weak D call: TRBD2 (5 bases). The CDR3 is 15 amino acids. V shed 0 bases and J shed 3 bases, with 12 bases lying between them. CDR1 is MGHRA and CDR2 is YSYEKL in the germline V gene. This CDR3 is CASSQDRTWGYEQYF. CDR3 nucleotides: TGCGCCAGCAGCCAAGATAGGACTTGGGGCTACGAGCAGTACTTC.

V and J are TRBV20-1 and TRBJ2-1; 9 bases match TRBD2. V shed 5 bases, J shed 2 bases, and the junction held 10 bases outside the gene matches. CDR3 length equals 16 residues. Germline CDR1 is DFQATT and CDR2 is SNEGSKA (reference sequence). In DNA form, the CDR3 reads TGCAGTGCTCCGCCGGGCGGGAGGGCCCCCTACAATGAGCAGTTCTTC. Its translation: CSAPPGGRAPYNEQFF.

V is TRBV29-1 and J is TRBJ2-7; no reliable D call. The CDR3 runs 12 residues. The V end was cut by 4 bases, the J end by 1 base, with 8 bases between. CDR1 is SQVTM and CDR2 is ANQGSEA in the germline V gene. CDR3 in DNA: TGCAGCGTTGGGGGTGATTCCTACGAGCAGTACTTC. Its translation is CSVGGDSYEQYF.

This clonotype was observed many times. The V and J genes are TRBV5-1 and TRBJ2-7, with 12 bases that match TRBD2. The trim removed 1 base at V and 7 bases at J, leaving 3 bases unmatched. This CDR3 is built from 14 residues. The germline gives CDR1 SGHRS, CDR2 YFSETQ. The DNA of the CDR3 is TGCGCCAGCAGCTTGAGTCTAGCGGGAGGGGAGCAGTACTTC. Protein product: CASSLSLAGGEQYF.

The CDR3 loop reads CAISGGKGYEQYF. The CDR3 DNA is TGTGCCATCAGTGGAGGGAAGGGTTACGAGCAGTACTTC. The chain joins TRBV10-3 to TRBJ2-7; perhaps TRBD2 as D (5 bases). Per the germline V gene, CDR1 is ENHRY and CDR2 is SYGVKD. The ends were cut back, 4 bases at V and 4 bases at J, with 11 bases in the middle. This CDR3 comprises 13 residues.

In DNA, the CDR3 is TGTGCCAGTAGTATTGGGGCACGCCGTAACTATGGCTACACCTTC. Its translation: CASSIGARRNYGYTF. The chain carries TRBV19 and TRBJ1-2, with D possibly matching TRBD1 (5 bases). The length of the CDR3 is 15 residues. The V gene's germline CDR1 is LNHDA and CDR2 SQIVND (reference sequence). The germline V and J ends were trimmed by 3 bases and 1 base, with 12 bases remaining between them.

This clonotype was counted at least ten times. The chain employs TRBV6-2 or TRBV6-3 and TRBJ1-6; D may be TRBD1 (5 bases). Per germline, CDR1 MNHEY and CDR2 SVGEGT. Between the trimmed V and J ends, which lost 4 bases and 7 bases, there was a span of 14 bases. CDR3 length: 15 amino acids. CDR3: CASSFGGNRNSPLHF. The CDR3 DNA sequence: TGTGCCAGCAGTTTCGGGGGAAATCGGAATTCACCCCTCCACTTT.

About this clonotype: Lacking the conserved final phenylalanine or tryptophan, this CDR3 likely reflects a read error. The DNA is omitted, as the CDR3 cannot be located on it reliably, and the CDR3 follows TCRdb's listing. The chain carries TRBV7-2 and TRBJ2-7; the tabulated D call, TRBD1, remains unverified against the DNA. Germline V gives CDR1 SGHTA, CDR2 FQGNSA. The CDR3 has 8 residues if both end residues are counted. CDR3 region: CASSLDRG.

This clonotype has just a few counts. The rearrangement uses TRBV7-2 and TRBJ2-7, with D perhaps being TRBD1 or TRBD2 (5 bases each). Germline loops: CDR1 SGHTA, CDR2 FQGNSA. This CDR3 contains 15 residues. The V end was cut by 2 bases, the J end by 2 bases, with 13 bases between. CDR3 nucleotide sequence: TGTGCCAGCAGCTTACTTGCAGGGCGGGCCTACGAGCAGTACTTC. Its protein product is CASSLLAGRAYEQYF. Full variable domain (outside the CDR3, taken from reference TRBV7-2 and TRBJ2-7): GAGVSQSPSNKVTEKGKDVELRCDPISGHTALYWYRQSLGQGLEFLIYFQGNSAPDKSGLPSDRFSAERTGGSVSTLTIQRTQQEDSAVYLCASSLLAGRAYEQYFGPGTRLTVT.